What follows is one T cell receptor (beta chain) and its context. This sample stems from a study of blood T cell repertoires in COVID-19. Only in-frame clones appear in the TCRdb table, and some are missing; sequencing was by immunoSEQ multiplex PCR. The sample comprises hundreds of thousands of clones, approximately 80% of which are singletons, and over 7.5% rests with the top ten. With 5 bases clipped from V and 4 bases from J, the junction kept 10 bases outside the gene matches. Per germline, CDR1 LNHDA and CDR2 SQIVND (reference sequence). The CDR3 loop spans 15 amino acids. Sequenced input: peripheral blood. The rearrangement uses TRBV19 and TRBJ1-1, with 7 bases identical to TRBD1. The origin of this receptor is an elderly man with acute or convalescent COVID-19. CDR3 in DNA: TGTGCCAGTAGTTCCCTACAGGGGCGGGTCACTGAAGCTTTCTTT. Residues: CASSSLQGRVTEAFF.